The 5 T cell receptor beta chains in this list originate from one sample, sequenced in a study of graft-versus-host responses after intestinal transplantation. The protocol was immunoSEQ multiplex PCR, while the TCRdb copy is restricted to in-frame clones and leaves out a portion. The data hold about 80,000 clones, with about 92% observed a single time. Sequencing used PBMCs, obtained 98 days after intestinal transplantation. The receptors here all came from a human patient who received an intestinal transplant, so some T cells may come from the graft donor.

This CDR3 reads CSVGNEVWGEQYF. The CDR3 bases are TGCAGCGTTGGTAATGAGGTTTGGGGGGAGCAGTACTTC. The chain recombines TRBV29-1 with TRBJ2-7; tentatively, D is TRBD1 or TRBD2 (5 bases each). The ends were cut back, 4 bases at V and 7 bases at J, with 17 bases in the middle. The CDR3 sequence is 13 residues long. Germline CDR1 SQVTM, CDR2 ANQGSEA.

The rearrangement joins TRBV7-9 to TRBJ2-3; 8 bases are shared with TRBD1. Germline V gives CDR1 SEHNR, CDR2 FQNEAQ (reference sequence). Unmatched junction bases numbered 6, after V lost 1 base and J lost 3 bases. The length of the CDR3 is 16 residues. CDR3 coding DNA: TGTGCCAGCAGCTTAGTAGCAGGGGGCAGGACAGATACGCAGTATTTT. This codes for CASSLVAGGRTDTQYF.

The CDR3 bases are TGCGCCAGCAGTGAGTCGACCTTAGCGGGAGCGAACAATGAGCAGTTCTTC. This encodes CASSESTLAGANNEQFF. The V and J genes are TRBV10-1 and TRBJ2-1, with 9 bases identical to TRBD2. Germline V gives CDR1 WNHNN, CDR2 SYGVQD (reference sequence). The CDR3 covers 17 residues. The trim removed 0 bases at V and 5 bases at J, leaving 8 bases unmatched.

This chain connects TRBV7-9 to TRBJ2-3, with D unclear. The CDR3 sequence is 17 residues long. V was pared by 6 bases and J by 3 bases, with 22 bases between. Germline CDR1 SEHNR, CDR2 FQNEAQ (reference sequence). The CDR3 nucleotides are TGTGCCAGCAGAAAAAATCCCGGTGGACCACAAACAGATACGCAGTATTTT. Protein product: CASRKNPGGPQTDTQYF.

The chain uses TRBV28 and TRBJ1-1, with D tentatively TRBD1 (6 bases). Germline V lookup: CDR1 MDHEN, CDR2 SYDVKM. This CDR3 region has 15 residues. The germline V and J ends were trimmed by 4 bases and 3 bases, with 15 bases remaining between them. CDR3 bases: TGTGCCAGCAGTTCCCCAGGGGATCGGGACACTGAAGCTTTCTTT. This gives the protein CASSSPGDRDTEAFF.